The 17 T cell receptor beta chains below come from one sample, sequenced in a study of blood T cell repertoires in COVID-19. Assay: immunoSEQ multiplex PCR; the TCRdb copy retains only in-frame clones and omits some. The table records 80,000 or so clones, about 86% of them present only once. Sequencing was carried out using peripheral blood. All receptors derive from a human donor in a cohort sampled during active COVID-19.

The V and J genes are TRBV7-2 and TRBJ1-2; D might be TRBD1 (6 bases). The germline gives CDR1 SGHTA, CDR2 FQGNSA. This CDR3 spans 16 amino acids. V lost 3 bases and J lost 5, with 19 bases in between. This chain's CDR3 is CASSFTGIRARYGYTF. Here the CDR3 DNA reads TGTGCCAGCAGCTTTACAGGGATTAGGGCGCGGTATGGCTACACCTTC. Full variable domain (outside the CDR3, taken from reference TRBV7-2 and TRBJ1-2): GAGVSQSPSNKVTEKGKDVELRCDPISGHTALYWYRQSLGQGLEFLIYFQGNSAPDKSGLPSDRFSAERTGGSVSTLTIQRTQQEDSAVYLCASSFTGIRARYGYTFGSGTRLTVV.

The count of this clone is one. This chain connects TRBV28 to TRBJ1-6; D is perhaps TRBD1 (6 bases). The V end lost 3 bases, the J end lost 3 bases, and 15 bases lay between the germline ends. CDR1 is MDHEN and CDR2 is SYDVKM in the germline V gene. This CDR3 is 17 amino acids long. CDR3 DNA sequence: TGTGCCAGCAGTTTGGCCCAGGGGTGGGGCTATAATTCACCCCTCCACTTT. Amino acid sequence: CASSLAQGWGYNSPLHF.

This clone showed up just a few times. The rearrangement joins TRBV6-4 to TRBJ2-3; 8 bases are a match to TRBD2. The CDR3 runs to 14 residues. The germline gives CDR1 MRHNA, CDR2 SNTAGT. Trimming at V came to 8 bases and at J to 4 bases, leaving 8 bases not matched to a gene. CDR3 bases: TGTGCCAGCTCGCGCGGGGGGCCCTCAGATACGCAGTATTTT. Its translation: CASSRGGPSDTQYF.

There are a few counts of this clone. This chain's CDR3 is CATSDTLGMLAGGNEQFF. The DNA of the CDR3 is TGTGCCACCAGTGACACACTCGGGATGCTAGCGGGAGGGAATGAGCAGTTCTTC. The V and J genes are TRBV24-1 and TRBJ2-1, with 12 bases fitting TRBD2. With V trimmed by 4 bases and J by 7 bases, 13 bases remained unmatched. Germline CDR1 and CDR2: KGHDR and SFDVKD. CDR3 length: 18 residues.

The chain links TRBV29-1 to TRBJ1-2, with unresolved D. Germline V lookup: CDR1 SQVTM, CDR2 ANQGSEA. V gave up 3 bases and J gave up 7 bases, with 15 bases separating them. The length of the CDR3 is 13 residues. The chain's CDR3 is CSVDRSRSGGYTF. CDR3 sequence (DNA): TGCAGCGTTGACAGGTCTCGGTCCGGTGGCTACACCTTC. The full variable domain, completed using reference TRBV29-1 and TRBJ1-2, is SAVISQKPSRDICQRGTSLTIQCQVDSQVTMMFWYRQQPGQSLTLIATANQGSEATYESGFVIDKFPISRPNLTFSTLTVSNMSPEDSSIYLCSVDRSRSGGYTFGSGTRLTVV.

This clone was observed once. This chain joins TRBV27 and TRBJ1-4; 12 bases fit TRBD1. Germline CDR1 MNHEY, CDR2 SMNVEV (reference sequence). CDR3 length: 18 amino acids. Trimming cost V 1 base and J 3 bases; bases outside gene matches: 6. As DNA, the CDR3 is TGTGCCAGCAGTTTATTTGGGACAGGGGGCCCCTCTAATGAAAAACTGTTTTTT. Protein: CASSLFGTGGPSNEKLFF.

The chain uses TRBV11-3 and TRBJ2-7; 8 bases map to TRBD1. The CDR3 contains 15 residues. CDR1 SGHNT and CDR2 YENEEA come from the germline V gene. The J segment lost 3 bases and the V segment lost 2 bases, leaving 6 bases of the junction unmatched. CDR3 in amino acids: CASSLRPGQDYEQYF. As DNA, the CDR3 is TGTGCCAGCAGCTTAAGACCGGGACAGGACTACGAGCAGTACTTC.

The chain links TRBV9 to TRBJ2-5; 8 bases are shared with TRBD2. Germline CDR1 reads SGDLS; CDR2 reads YYNGEE. The CDR3 sequence is 19 residues long. V shed 0 bases and J 2 bases; nucleotides not matched to a gene: 15. The CDR3 here is CASSVEGGRVAGLQETQYF. CDR3 sequence (DNA): TGTGCCAGCAGCGTAGAAGGTGGACGAGTAGCGGGACTTCAAGAGACCCAGTACTTC.

V is TRBV27 and J is TRBJ2-6, with D perhaps matching TRBD1 (6 bases). The CDR3 sequence is 16 residues long. Germline-derived CDR1 and CDR2 are MNHEY and SMNVEV (reference sequence). V was cut by 1 base and J by 4 bases, with 11 bases left in between. The CDR3 loop reads CASSLYTGPGANVLTF. In DNA form, the CDR3 reads TGTGCCAGCAGTTTATACACAGGGCCCGGGGCCAACGTCCTGACTTTC.

CDR3 loop: CASSKAAYRARSYEQYF. The CDR3 bases are TGTGCCAGCAGCAAAGCCGCATACAGGGCCCGCTCCTACGAGCAGTACTTC. This chain links TRBV21-1 with TRBJ2-7; the table assigns TRBD1, which was not confirmed against the DNA. TRBV21-1 is an annotated pseudogene. The CDR3 runs to 17 residues.

This chain's CDR3 is CASSQGAGTDTQYF. The CDR3 nucleotides read TGTGCCAGCAGCCAGGGGGCCGGTACAGATACGCAGTATTTT. The V and J genes are TRBV6-4 and TRBJ2-3, with 8 bases lining up with TRBD1. The length of the CDR3 is 14 residues. V was clipped by 6 bases and J by 3 bases; unmatched bases: 5. In germline, CDR1 is MRHNA, CDR2 SNTAGT.

In its sample, this clone ranks as medium-sized. V usage is TRBV29-1 and J usage is TRBJ2-1; 8 nucleotides agree with TRBD1. The germline V gene has CDR1 SQVTM and CDR2 ANQGSEA. V shed 6 bases and J 8 bases; nucleotides not matched to a gene: 9. The CDR3 has 13 amino acids. CDR3 nucleotides: TGCAGCGTCGGACAGGGTCTTGGCTATGAGCAGTTCTTC. It translates to CSVGQGLGYEQFF.

V is TRBV5-6 and J is TRBJ2-1; 11 bases are a match to TRBD2. Germline assignment: CDR1 SGHDT and CDR2 YYEEEE. The J segment lost 2 bases and the V segment lost 2 bases, leaving 0 bases of the junction unmatched. The CDR3 runs to 15 residues. The CDR3, as DNA: TGTGCCAGCAGCTTTAGCGGGGGGGCCTACAATGAGCAGTTCTTC. As protein: CASSFSGGAYNEQFF.

The chain recombines TRBV19 with TRBJ2-7, with a weak D call TRBD2 (6 bases). CDR1 and CDR2 (germline): LNHDA, SQIVND (reference sequence). V dropped 3 bases and J dropped 5 bases, with 8 bases sitting between them. The CDR3 consists of 12 residues. The CDR3 DNA reads as TGTGCCAGTAGTATTGGCGGGAACGAGCAGTACTTC. This sequence encodes CASSIGGNEQYF.

This clone was seen only a few times. The CDR3 reads CASISNTDTQYF. CDR3 sequence (DNA): TGTGCCAGCATTTCCAACACAGATACGCAGTATTTT. This chain connects TRBV6-5 to TRBJ2-3, with D unclear. There are 12 residues in the CDR3. CDR1 and CDR2 from the germline V gene are MNHEY and SVGAGI. V was trimmed by 7 bases and J by 2 bases, leaving 7 bases between them.

This clone was picked up one time. The gene calls are TRBV6-1 and TRBJ1-2; the D is unclear. V lost 2 bases, J lost 4 bases, and 8 bases lay in between. There are 13 residues in the CDR3. The germline V gene has CDR1 MNHNS and CDR2 SASEGT. The CDR3 DNA is TGTGCCAGCAGTGAATACAACGCCTATGGCTACACCTTC. It yields the protein CASSEYNAYGYTF.

The chain is built from TRBV19 and TRBJ2-1; D remains unclear. The CDR3 spans 12 residues. CDR1 is LNHDA, CDR2 SQIVND, per germline (reference sequence). V shed 3 bases and J shed 8 bases, with 8 bases lying between them. CDR3 in amino acids: CASSIQVHEQFF. In DNA form, the CDR3 reads TGTGCCAGTAGTATCCAGGTCCATGAGCAGTTCTTC.